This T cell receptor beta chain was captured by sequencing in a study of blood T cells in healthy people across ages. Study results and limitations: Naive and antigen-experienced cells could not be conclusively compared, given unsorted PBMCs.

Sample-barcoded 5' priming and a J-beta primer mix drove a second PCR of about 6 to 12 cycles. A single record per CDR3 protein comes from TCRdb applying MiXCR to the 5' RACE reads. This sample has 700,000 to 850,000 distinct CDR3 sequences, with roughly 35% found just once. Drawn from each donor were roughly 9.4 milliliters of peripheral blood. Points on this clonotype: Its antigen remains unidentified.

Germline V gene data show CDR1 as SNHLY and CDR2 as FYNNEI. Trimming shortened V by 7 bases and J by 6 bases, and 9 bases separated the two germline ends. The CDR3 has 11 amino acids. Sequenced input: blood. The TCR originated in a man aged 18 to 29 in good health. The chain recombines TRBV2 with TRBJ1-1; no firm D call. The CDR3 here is CASTVRAEAFF. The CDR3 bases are TGTGCCAGCACAGTAAGGGCTGAAGCTTTCTTT.